This passage covers 21 T cell receptor beta chains from one sample sequenced in a study of control samples from healthy donors and cancer patients. Assay used: immunoSEQ multiplex PCR; TCRdb lists only in-frame clones, some missing. The table lists about 55,000 clones, roughly 90% of them singletons. Specimen: blood. The receptors were sampled from a man aged 50-60 years in good health.

V and J are TRBV19 and TRBJ1-5; D gene uncertain. CDR3 length equals 14 residues. CDR1 is LNHDA and CDR2 is SQIVND in the germline V gene (reference sequence). V shed 6 bases and J shed 0 bases, with 9 bases lying between them. CDR3 in DNA: TGTGCCAGTAGGGCATGGGGTAGCAATCAGCCCCAGCATTTT. Protein: CASRAWGSNQPQHF.

The chain couples TRBV27 to TRBJ1-6; a weak D match, TRBD1 (6 bases). Looked up from germline, CDR1 is MNHEY and CDR2 is SMNVEV (reference sequence). The V end was cut by 0 bases, the J end by 7 bases, with 10 bases between. The CDR3 runs 15 residues. The CDR3 DNA is TGTGCCAGCAGTTTATCCGGACAGTCCAATTCACCCCTCCACTTT. As protein: CASSLSGQSNSPLHF.

The V and J genes are TRBV18 and TRBJ1-5, with D perhaps TRBD1 (5 bases). V was clipped by 3 bases and J by 2 bases, with 11 bases between them. Germline-derived CDR1 and CDR2 are KGHSH and LQKENI. The CDR3 is made up of 15 amino acids. CDR3 sequence (DNA): TGTGCCAGCTCACCGGATGGGGACCGCAATCAGCCCCAGCATTTT. Its protein product is CASSPDGDRNQPQHF.

The chain links TRBV19 to TRBJ2-1, with D possibly matching TRBD2 (6 bases). CDR1 and CDR2 from the germline V gene are LNHDA and SQIVND (reference sequence). V gave up 7 bases and J gave up 0 bases, with 13 bases separating them. The CDR3 runs 15 residues. Here the CDR3 DNA reads TGTGCCAGTAATAGCGGAGGGAGCTCCTACAATGAGCAGTTCTTC. Amino acid sequence: CASNSGGSSYNEQFF.

The chain has TRBV4-1 and TRBJ2-7; maybe TRBD1 (5 bases). V was cut by 0 bases and J by 8 bases, with 14 bases left in between. CDR3 size: 14 residues. Germline CDR1 MGHRA, CDR2 YSYEKL. CDR3 amino acids: CASSQEDNSLQQYF. The CDR3 DNA is TGCGCCAGCAGCCAAGAGGACAACTCTCTGCAGCAGTACTTC.

CDR3 nucleotides: TGTGCCAGTAGTATAGGGGACCGCGACACCGGGGAGCTGTTTTTT. Translation: CASSIGDRDTGELFF. The rearrangement uses TRBV19 and TRBJ2-2; TRBD1 or TRBD2 may be the D gene (5 bases each). Trimming removed 1 base at V and 3 bases at J, with 9 bases between. The CDR3 is 15 residues long. Germline CDR1 is LNHDA and CDR2 is SQIVND (reference sequence). Full variable domain (missing parts from reference TRBV19 and TRBJ2-2): DGGITQSPKYLFRKEGQNVTLSCEQNLNHDAMYWYRQDPGQGLRLIYYSQIVNDFQKGDIAEGYSVSREKKESFPLTVTSAQKNPTAFYLCASSIGDRDTGELFFGEGSRLTVL.

J is TRBJ1-1 and V is TRBV4-3; D not resolved. The length of the CDR3 is 15 residues. In germline, CDR1 is LGHNA, CDR2 YSLEER. V was clipped by 0 bases and J by 4 bases, with 12 bases between them. CDR3: CASSQERLRRTEAFF. In DNA, the CDR3 is TGCGCCAGCAGCCAAGAACGTCTAAGGCGCACTGAAGCTTTCTTT.

The J gene is TRBJ1-5, the V gene TRBV2; D is undetermined. CDR1 and CDR2 (germline): SNHLY, FYNNEI. Trimming cost V 3 bases and J 5 bases, with 11 bases left between them. The CDR3 runs 14 residues. The CDR3 spells CASSDQEQYQPQHF. The CDR3, as DNA: TGTGCCAGCAGTGATCAGGAACAATATCAGCCCCAGCATTTT.

The table lists this clone with a count of one. This chain links TRBV9 with TRBJ2-2, with 10 bases aligning to TRBD2. Losses at the gene ends were 6 bases for V and 4 bases for J; bases not matched to a gene: 3. Germline CDR1 is SGDLS and CDR2 is YYNGEE. The CDR3 is 14 amino acids. CDR3 region: CASTPSGSTGELFF. The CDR3 DNA follows: TGTGCCAGCACACCTAGCGGGAGCACCGGGGAGCTGTTTTTT.

J is TRBJ2-1 and V is TRBV29-1; 7 nucleotides align to TRBD1. The CDR3 covers 14 residues. Germline lookup yields CDR1 SQVTM and CDR2 ANQGSEA. V dropped 6 bases and J dropped 0; count of bases not matched to a gene: 5. Written as DNA, the CDR3 is TGCAGCGTGGGACAGACCAGCTCCTACAATGAGCAGTTCTTC. Protein product: CSVGQTSSYNEQFF.

This clone appeared a few times. The gene calls are TRBV7-9 and TRBJ2-5; D remains ambiguous. Germline CDR1 and CDR2: SEHNR and FQNEAQ (reference sequence). The CDR3 is made up of 13 amino acids. The V and J ends lost 5 bases and 5 bases respectively, with 12 bases between them. CDR3 amino acids: CASSPFVGETQYF. The DNA for the CDR3 is TGTGCCAGCAGCCCATTCGTCGGGGAGACCCAGTACTTC. Full variable domain (missing parts from reference TRBV7-9 and TRBJ2-5): DTGVSQNPRHKITKRGQNVTFRCDPISEHNRLYWYRQTLGQGPEFLTYFQNEAQLEKSRLLSDRFSAERPKGSFSTLEIQRTEQGDSAMYLCASSPFVGETQYFGPGTRLLVL.

The J gene is TRBJ1-2, the V gene TRBV28; possible D gene TRBD1, 5 bases. This CDR3 region has 14 residues. The germline V gene has CDR1 MDHEN and CDR2 SYDVKM. Trimming left V 6 bases short and J 4 bases short, with 15 bases between. The CDR3 nucleotides are TGTGCCAGCAGGCAGAATCAGGGACCCTATGGCTACACCTTC. This codes for CASRQNQGPYGYTF.

The chain combines TRBV5-4 with TRBJ2-3; D possibly corresponds to TRBD1 (6 bases). CDR1 SGHNT and CDR2 YYREEE come from the germline V gene (reference sequence). V lost 4 bases, J lost 4 bases, and 13 bases lay in between. There are 14 residues in the CDR3. CDR3 nucleotide sequence: TGTGCCAGCAGCCCACAAGGGGGACCAGATACGCAGTATTTT. Protein product: CASSPQGGPDTQYF.

The chain carries TRBV10-3 and TRBJ2-5; D may correspond to TRBD1 or TRBD2 (7 bases each). The V end lost 7 bases, the J end lost 7 bases, and 43 bases lay between the germline ends. CDR3 size: 22 residues. In germline, CDR1 is ENHRY, CDR2 SYGVKD. CDR3 in DNA: TGTGCCATCAAGACCGACAGGGCTGTTGCGGGAGTCCCCCCCAGATCCTTCGGGACCCAGTACTTC. Amino acids: CAIKTDRAVAGVPPRSFGTQYF.

This clone is judged medium-sized (0.01 to 0.1%). The CDR3 DNA reads as TGTGCCAGCAGCCATACGAATGTGAATCAGCCCCAGCATTTT. This translates into CASSHTNVNQPQHF. The rearrangement uses TRBV3-1 (or the pseudogene TRBV3-2) and TRBJ1-5; D is unclear. The CDR3 sequence is 14 residues long. The germline gives CDR1 LGHDT, CDR2 YNNKEL (reference sequence). V was cut by 3 bases and J by 4 bases, with 10 bases left in between.

The chain employs TRBV7-3 and TRBJ2-3, with TRBD2 matching over 8 bases. V trimming: 5 bases; J trimming: 0 bases; junction bases outside the gene matches: 7. The CDR3 is 16 residues long. Germline V gene lookup returns CDR1 SGHTA and CDR2 FQGTGA. CDR3 residues: CASSPGGRSSTDTQYF. In DNA form, the CDR3 reads TGTGCCAGCAGCCCCGGCGGGAGGTCTAGCACAGATACGCAGTATTTT.

V is TRBV5-6 and J is TRBJ2-7; D call uncertain. The CDR3 is 11 amino acids. The V end lost 4 bases, the J end lost 6 bases, and 8 bases lay between the germline ends. Germline V gene lookup returns CDR1 SGHDT and CDR2 YYEEEE. CDR3 coding DNA: TGTGCCAGCAGCGGCGGCCGCGAGCAGTACTTC. Amino acid sequence: CASSGGREQYF.

The chain carries TRBV21-1 and TRBJ2-7; the DNA was not compared with TRBD2, the D call given in the table. TRBV21-1 is flagged as a pseudogene. CDR3 size: 20 residues. CDR3 amino acids: CASSRSRTGTSGRAGYEQYF. CDR3 DNA: TGTGCCAGCAGCAGGTCGCGAACCGGGACTAGCGGGAGGGCCGGCTACGAGCAGTACTTC.

The V call is TRBV7-3, the J call TRBJ2-7; TRBD2 agrees at 11 bases. CDR1 and CDR2 (germline): SGHTA, FQGTGA. This CDR3 has 15 residues. Trimming removed 2 bases from V and 0 bases from J; junction bases left unmatched: 0. As DNA, the CDR3 is TGTGCCAGCAGCTTAGGGACTAGCGGCTCCTACGAGCAGTACTTC. It yields the protein CASSLGTSGSYEQYF.

The chain joins TRBV7-9 to TRBJ2-1; D remains unclear. Between the trimmed V and J ends, which lost 3 bases and 2 bases, there was a span of 8 bases. The germline V gene has CDR1 SEHNR and CDR2 FQNEAQ (reference sequence). This CDR3 comprises 14 residues. The CDR3 DNA sequence: TGTGCCAGCAGCTTTTCAGGCCCCTACAATGAGCAGTTCTTC. Translated: CASSFSGPYNEQFF. The variable domain in full, completed from reference TRBV7-9 and TRBJ2-1, reads DTGVSQNPRHKITKRGQNVTFRCDPISEHNRLYWYRQTLGQGPEFLTYFQNEAQLEKSRLLSDRFSAERPKGSFSTLEIQRTEQGDSAMYLCASSFSGPYNEQFFGPGTRLTVL.

This sequence joins TRBV28 and TRBJ1-1; 7 positions match TRBD1. There are 14 residues in the CDR3. Germline V gives CDR1 MDHEN, CDR2 SYDVKM. Unmatched junction bases numbered 8, after V lost 7 bases and J lost 3 bases. The CDR3 DNA follows: TGTGCCAGCATTCGACAGGGTGGGTACACTGAAGCTTTCTTT. It is translated as CASIRQGGYTEAFF. Combining the CDR3 with reference TRBV28 and TRBJ1-1 gives the whole variable domain DVKVTQSSRYLVKRTGEKVFLECVQDMDHENMFWYRQDPGLGLRLIYFSYDVKMKEKGDIPEGYSVSREKKERFSLILESASTNQTSMYLCASIRQGGYTEAFFGQGTRLTVV.